This T cell receptor (beta chain) comes out of a study of shared clonotypes between healthy human individuals. Every donor, a Caucasian adult, lived in Nashville, Tennessee. Approximately 87 million PBMCs went into genomic DNA for unsorted samples. Ten immunoSEQ deep assay plates were used to sequence the DNA of unsorted PBMCs. In the original workflow: Filtering was not the same, since immunoSEQ gave junction-only sequences without quality scores. The method was immunoSEQ multiplex PCR; TCRdb's version includes in-frame clones alone and lacks a portion of them. For V, J and clone size, that table is used; D and trimming come from the DNA. The table includes roughly 510,000 clones, approximately 79% detected once. With respect to this clone: The same CDR3 arises from other DNA sequences in this sample as well.

This clonotype was sampled from a woman aged 40 to 49 in good health. Some clones in this sample may be carry-over from other donors' samples. Sequences were obtained from PBMCs.

The CDR3 sequence: CASSTSSYEQYF. The CDR3, as DNA: TGTGCCAGTAGTACAAGCTCCTACGAGCAGTACTTC. This chain links TRBV19 with TRBJ2-7; no reliable D call. Trimming pared 4 bases from V and 0 bases from J, leaving 4 bases between. CDR1 is LNHDA, CDR2 SQIVND, per germline (reference sequence). The CDR3 consists of 12 residues.